This entry is about one TCR beta chain. Its target is not known. Time point reported: blood at routine non-recurrence follow-up after resection. No cell sorting; template was whole RNA from tumor, lung tissue or PBMC. This sample was included in a study of spatial heterogeneity in lung cancer. About the study: PBMC samples from follow-up, where available, were sequenced a median of roughly two years after resection. Detection consistently yielded more beta chains than alpha chains. Findings of the study overall: The study found ubiquitous expanded tumor TCRs in blood more at resection than follow-up.

Each TCR cDNA molecule bore a unique molecular identifier. TCRdb called the 5' RACE reads again in MiXCR, with one record for every CDR3 protein. This sample has around 110,000 distinct CDR3 sequences; 10% to 15% occur once, and the top ten carry approximately 16%. The J segment lost 8 bases and the V segment lost 4 bases, leaving 2 bases of the junction unmatched. This CDR3 region has 12 residues. Germline V lookup: CDR1 SEHNR, CDR2 FQNEAQ (reference sequence). The TCR comes from a male donor with early-stage non-small cell lung cancer. Source: PBMCs, taken at follow-up. This sequence joins TRBV7-9 and TRBJ2-1; 7 bases line up with TRBD2. In DNA form, the CDR3 reads TGTGCCAGCAGCTCTAGCGGTCATGAGCAGTTCTTC. As protein: CASSSSGHEQFF.